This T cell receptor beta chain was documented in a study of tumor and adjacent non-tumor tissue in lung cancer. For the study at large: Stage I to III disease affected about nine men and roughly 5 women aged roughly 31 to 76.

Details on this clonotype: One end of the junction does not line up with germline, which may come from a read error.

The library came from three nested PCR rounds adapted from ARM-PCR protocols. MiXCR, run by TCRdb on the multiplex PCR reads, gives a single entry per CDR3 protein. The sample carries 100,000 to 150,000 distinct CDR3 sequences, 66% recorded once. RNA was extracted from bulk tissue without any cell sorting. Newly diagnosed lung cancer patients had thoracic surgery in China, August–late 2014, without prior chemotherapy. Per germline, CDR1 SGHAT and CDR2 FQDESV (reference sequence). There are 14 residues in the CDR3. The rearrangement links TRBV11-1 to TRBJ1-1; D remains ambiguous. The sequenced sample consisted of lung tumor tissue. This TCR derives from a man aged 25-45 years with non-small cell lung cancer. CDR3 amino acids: CACSPDGLNTESFF. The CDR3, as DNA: TGTGCCTGCAGTCCTGACGGATTGAACACTGAAAGTTTCTTT. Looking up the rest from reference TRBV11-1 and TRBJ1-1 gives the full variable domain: EAEVAQSPRYKITEKSQAVAFWCDPISGHATLYWYRQILGQGPELLVQFQDESVVDDSQLPKDRFSAERLKGVDSTLKIQPAELGDSAMYLCACSPDGLNTESFFGQGTRLTVV.